This T cell receptor beta chain was documented in a study of T cells in Graves' hyperthyroidism and ophthalmopathy (dated by TCRdb to the late 2010s). About the investigation overall: Peripheral blood samples were taken at initial diagnosis, before any treatment was given. To identify TCR V-J signatures that set the groups apart, the researchers used a discovery cohort of 95 to 100 patients, made up of about 44 with Graves' ophthalmopathy and some 58 with stable Graves' hyperthyroidism. Prospective prediction of ophthalmopathy was tested in an independent validation cohort of 18 to 20 hyperthyroidism patients and 15 to 17 patients who later progressed to ophthalmopathy. The approximately 100 discovery patients were randomly split 7:3 into training and test sets. In addition, the study compared T-cell repertoires in thyroid tissue and in blood from roughly six Graves' hyperthyroidism patients. After sampling, hyperthyroidism patients received methimazole starting at 30 mg daily, and ophthalmopathy patients received high-dose intravenous methylprednisolone. TCR Vbeta CDR3 sequencing of 140 or so peripheral blood samples (under 45 ophthalmopathy, over 70 hyperthyroidism and approximately 17 progressor patients) is reported in the paper.

Reading from cysteine to phenylalanine, the CDR3 counts 14 amino acids. The DNA shown is the 42-base CDR3, in frame from base 1. The germline V gene gives CDR1 as SGHDT and CDR2 as YYEEEE. Clipping removes 4 bases from V and 6 bases from J, with 5 as the unmatched junction base count. A note on this clonotype: This receptor's antigen is unknown. No much larger clone exists at a distance of one base, and base qualities are not known.

The TCR beta CDR3 regions were amplified from the RNA transcripts. The first round of RT-PCR for the TCR CDR3 was performed with the HTBI primer set and the Qiagen OneStep RT-PCR kit. The libraries were constructed in a second round of multiplex PCR and then size-selected and purified. Paired-end sequencing of the libraries was performed with 100 bp reads on an Illumina HiSeq2000. The source study handled its data this way. SOAPnuke was used to process the raw data, with reads discarded if the reads contained adapters or uncalled bases, had a mean Phred below 15, or lacked an exact constant-primer or identifier match. High-quality paired reads were merged using COPE v1.2.5, and each unique nucleotide sequence was defined as a clonotype. Clonotypes were aligned to IMGT TRBV, TRBD and TRBJ reference segments using MiTCR v1.1. The analysis included only V-J combinations with a frequency above 0.0001, which together covered 99% to 99.2% of the repertoires. The TCS score was defined as the ratio of F50 (clonal expansion) to E x V (chaos), calculated using BLOSUM62-based TCRdist between CDR3 peptides within each V-J. Welch's t-statistics and random forest reduced fewer than 550 V-J features to about 12, which were used in a naive Bayes classifier (R e1071). The public reads were quality trimmed at Q25 with fastp and then assembled into clones with MiXCR by TCRdb, keeping productive beta chains. Merged by CDR3 protein, the rows form single entries marked with the most common genes and DNA. TCRdb, not the authors, supplied the V and J calls. In all, the sample holds around 570,000 distinct CDR3 sequences, and 15% to 20% of those were seen once. Less than 55% of the sample goes to the ten largest clones.

Study-wide findings and limitations: During validation, the model predicted progression to ophthalmopathy a median of around six months ahead of onset, with almost 71% sensitivity and about 75% specificity. Most expanded thyroid clonotypes (frequency above 0.001) were also detected in blood, suggesting blood repertoires may reflect thyroid immune responses. Ophthalmopathy was separated from stable hyperthyroidism by a 13 V-J signature model, with approximately 86% sensitivity and approximately 81% specificity obtained in cross-validation and 80%/75% obtained in testing. Sample size was not statistically predetermined, and investigators were not blinded to group allocation.

In the ophthalmopathy patients, disease was moderately to severely active, with a Clinical Activity Score of 3 or more, a NOSPECS grade of 4 or more, and a duration of less than 3 months. Exclusion was applied to patients with uncontrolled infections, other autoimmune diseases, pregnancy or lactation. Diagnoses were based on clinical symptoms, serum thyroxine and TRAb, thyroid ultrasound and orbital computed tomography. PBMCs were separated from roughly 10 ml of fresh peripheral blood using Ficoll-Paque density gradient centrifugation. Total RNA was extracted with Trizol reagent, and quality was checked on an Agilent 2100 Bioanalyzer.

Here the chain combines TRBV5-6 and TRBJ2-2, and TRBD2 aligns with 8 junction nucleotides. Sequencing used blood. This TCR came from a man aged 40-55 years with Graves' ophthalmopathy. The CDR3 protein sequence reads: CASSARGGPGELFF. The bases read TGTGCCAGCAGCGCTCGGGGGGGACCCGGGGAGCTGTTTTTT.